This T cell receptor (beta chain) was identified during a study of blood T cell dynamics during melanoma immunotherapy. Background on the study: Standard first-line treatment here was pembrolizumab or nivolumab plus ipilimumab in metastatic melanoma. Points from the study as a whole: Clones driving repertoire changes may be melanoma-specific or general immune activation.

Profiling relied on immunoSEQ multiplex PCR, and the TCRdb table lists in-frame clones only, not all of them. The sample holds around 8,000 clones, approximately 85% seen once. About this clone itself: Its antigen remains unidentified.

This sample's time point: week 3, after first cycle of checkpoint inhibitor. Sampling occurred pretreatment (T0) and at week 3 (W3), after cycle one of checkpoint blockade. Disease control meant complete response, partial response or stable disease at 12 weeks. Sequencing was performed on blood, taken from a patient treated with checkpoint blockade. This sequence was found in a human donor with melanoma.

The CDR3 DNA reads TGTGCCAGCAGCCCTGGACTGGGCTACGAGCAGTACTTC. It is translated as CASSPGLGYEQYF. The chain joins TRBV9 to TRBJ2-5, with D possibly TRBD2 on 5 matching bases. The last part of the DNA fits TRBJ2-7 better; the J call may be wrong. From germline, CDR1 is SGDLS and CDR2 YYNGEE. CDR3 length: 13 amino acids.